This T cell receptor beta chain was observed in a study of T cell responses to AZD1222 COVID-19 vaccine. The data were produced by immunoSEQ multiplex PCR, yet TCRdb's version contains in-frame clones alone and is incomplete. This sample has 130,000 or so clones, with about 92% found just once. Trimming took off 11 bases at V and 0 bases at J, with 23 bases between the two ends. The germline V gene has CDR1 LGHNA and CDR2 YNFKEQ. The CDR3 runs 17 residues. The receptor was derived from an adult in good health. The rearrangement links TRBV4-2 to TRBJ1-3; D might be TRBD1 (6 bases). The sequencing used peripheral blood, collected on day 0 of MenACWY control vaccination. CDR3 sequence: CAAGGGRGSNSGNTIYF. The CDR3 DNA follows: TGTGCCGCCGGCGGGGGCAGGGGTTCGAACTCTGGAAACACCATATATTTT.